This T cell receptor (beta chain) was recovered during a study of response to subunit inactivated influenza vaccine. From the RT-PCR reads, TCRdb called clonotypes with MiXCR, one entry per CDR3 protein. The sample records roughly 520,000 distinct CDR3 sequences, around 25% being singletons. Germline values: CDR1 MNHEY, CDR2 SVGEGT. The CDR3 covers 18 residues. Trimming took off 5 bases at V and 0 bases at J, with 20 bases between the two ends. As for this clonotype: Antigen: not known.

General study findings and limits: There was a suggestion from the authors that each seasonal influenza vaccination recruits few new T cells.

The clonotype was recovered from a man over 45 who received an inactivated influenza vaccine. This chain connects TRBV6-2 or TRBV6-3 to TRBJ2-1; D is unresolved. The sample consisted of CD4+ T cells sorted from PBMCs, taken approximately 5 days after vaccination. The CDR3 region is CASSPSQLTLSSYNEQFF. The CDR3 DNA reads TGTGCCAGCAGTCCCTCTCAGCTAACGCTAAGCTCCTACAATGAGCAGTTCTTC.